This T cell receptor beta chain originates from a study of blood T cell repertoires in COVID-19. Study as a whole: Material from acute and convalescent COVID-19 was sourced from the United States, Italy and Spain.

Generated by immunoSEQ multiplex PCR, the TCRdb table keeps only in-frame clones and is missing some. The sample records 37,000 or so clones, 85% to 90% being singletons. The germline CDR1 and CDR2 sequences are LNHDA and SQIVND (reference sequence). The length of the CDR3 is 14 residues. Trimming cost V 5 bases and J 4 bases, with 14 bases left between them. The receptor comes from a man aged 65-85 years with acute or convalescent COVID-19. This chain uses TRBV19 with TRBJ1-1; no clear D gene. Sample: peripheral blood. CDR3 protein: CASSRERGGTEAFF. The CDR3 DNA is TGTGCCAGTAGTCGGGAGAGAGGTGGCACTGAAGCTTTCTTT.